Here is one T cell receptor (beta chain) with its context. No antigen is known for it. General observations from the study: Tumor Treg TCRs overlapped most with tumor naive CD4+ cells.

The V and J ends lost 8 bases and 0 bases respectively, with 11 bases between them. The germline CDR1 and CDR2 sequences are DFQATT and SNEGSKA (reference sequence). CDR3 length equals 14 residues. After constant-region reverse-primer amplification, full-length variable regions underwent semi-nested PCR with Nested Universal Primer A. TCRdb used MiXCR to reprocess the 5' RACE reads, holding one entry per CDR3 protein. The repertoire holds over 50,000 distinct CDR3 sequences, with approximately 31% as singletons. The sequence was obtained from a female donor with breast cancer. Source material: tumor-infiltrating naive CD4+ T cells sorted from the breast tumor. The subset was: naive CD4+ T cells, CD4+CD45RA+CD25-. This chain links TRBV20-1 with TRBJ1-6; no firm D call. The DNA of the CDR3 is TGCAGTTCGAACAAGAGCTCCTATAATTCACCCCTCCACTTT. Translation gives CSSNKSSYNSPLHF.